This TCR beta chain was retrieved from a study of T-cell memory formation after mild COVID-19. Study at large: TCR clusters largely stayed donor specific.

Study-level findings and limits: Some responding clones appeared in pre-infection memory, suggesting cross-reactive memory joined. CD4+ contracting clones were mainly CM and EM; CD8+ ones, EMRA.

The sample holds a few counts of this clonotype. Its target is not known. It was 5'RACE with constant-segment primers that produced the TCR alpha and TCR beta cDNA libraries, which carried sample barcodes and UMIs. TCRdb ran MiXCR on the 5' RACE reads and lists one entry per CDR3 protein. This sample has roughly 110,000 distinct CDR3 sequences; about 20% occur once, and the top ten carry roughly 37%. The CDR3 runs 13 residues. Trimming took 6 bases from V and 1 from J, leaving 9 bases between them. The germline V gene has CDR1 SGHTA and CDR2 FQGNSA. Source material: PBMCs or a T cell subset sorted from them (not recorded which). The chain employs TRBV7-2 and TRBJ1-1; weak D call: TRBD1 (5 bases). This TCR was recovered from a young man who had mild COVID-19 (a few samples of this study predate the infection). Cell type and time point are not known. The CDR3 protein is CASSPGWNTEAFF. The CDR3 DNA follows: TGTGCCAGCAGTCCAGGGTGGAACACTGAAGCTTTCTTT. The whole variable domain, filled in from reference TRBV7-2 and TRBJ1-1, reads GAGVSQSPSNKVTEKGKDVELRCDPISGHTALYWYRQSLGQGLEFLIYFQGNSAPDKSGLPSDRFSAERTGGSVSTLTIQRTQQEDSAVYLCASSPGWNTEAFFGQGTRLTVV.